This T cell receptor beta chain was sequenced during a study of blood T cells in healthy people across ages. Looking at the study overall: For every two T cells, template switching captured about one barcoded beta molecule. Notes on the study in general: Fewer expanded clones and more diversity marked long-lived versus aged donors. Considered underestimates were the diversity estimates obtained from one million T cells.

The germline V gene encodes CDR1 LNHNV and CDR2 YYDKDF (reference sequence). V dropped 4 bases and J dropped 2 bases, with 14 bases sitting between them. The CDR3 runs 16 residues. Then a second PCR, running roughly 7 to 11 cycles, was carried out with a sample-barcoded 5' primer and a J-beta primer mix. Tags on each cDNA molecule came from a template-switch adaptor with 12 random nucleotides. TCRdb independently ran MiXCR on the 5' RACE reads; one entry per CDR3 protein. This sample has 1.4 million to 1.5 million distinct CDR3 sequences; approximately 40% occur once, and the top ten carry 7.9%. Concerning this clonotype: Its antigen is currently unknown.

The chain joins TRBV15 to TRBJ2-2; tentative D call: TRBD2 (7 bases). The sequence came from a woman aged 18 to 35 in good health. The sample taken for sequencing was blood. The CDR3 nucleotides are TGTGCCACCAGCAACCGAGGGGGGGGCAACACCGGGGAGCTGTTTTTT. Translated, it gives CATSNRGGGNTGELFF.